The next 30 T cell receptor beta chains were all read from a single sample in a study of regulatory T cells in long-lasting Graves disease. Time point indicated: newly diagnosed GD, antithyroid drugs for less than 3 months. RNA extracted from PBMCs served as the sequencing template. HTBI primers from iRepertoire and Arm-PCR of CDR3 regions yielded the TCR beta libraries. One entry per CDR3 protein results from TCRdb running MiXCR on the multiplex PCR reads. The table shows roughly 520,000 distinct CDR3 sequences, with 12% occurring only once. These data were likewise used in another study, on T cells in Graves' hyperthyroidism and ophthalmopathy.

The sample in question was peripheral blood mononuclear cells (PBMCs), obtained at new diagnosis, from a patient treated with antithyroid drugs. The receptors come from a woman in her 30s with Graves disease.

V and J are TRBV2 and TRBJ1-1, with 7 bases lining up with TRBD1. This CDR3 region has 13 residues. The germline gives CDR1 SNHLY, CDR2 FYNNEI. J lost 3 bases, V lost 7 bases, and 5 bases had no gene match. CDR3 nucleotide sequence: TGTGCCAGCAAGGGCAGGGGGTACACTGAAGCTTTCTTT. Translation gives CASKGRGYTEAFF.

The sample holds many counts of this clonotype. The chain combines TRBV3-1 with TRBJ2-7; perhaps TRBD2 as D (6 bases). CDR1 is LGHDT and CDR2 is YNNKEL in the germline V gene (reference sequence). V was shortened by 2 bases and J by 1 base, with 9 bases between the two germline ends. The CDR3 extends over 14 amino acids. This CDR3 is CASSQLRGSYEQYF. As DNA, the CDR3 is TGTGCCAGCAGCCAACTTCGGGGGTCCTACGAGCAGTACTTC.

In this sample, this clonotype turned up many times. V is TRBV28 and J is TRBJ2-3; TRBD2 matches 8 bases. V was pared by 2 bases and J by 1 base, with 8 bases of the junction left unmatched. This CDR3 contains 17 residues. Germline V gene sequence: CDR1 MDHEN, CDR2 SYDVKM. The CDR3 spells CASSLGLAGFGTDTQYF. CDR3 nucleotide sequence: TGTGCCAGCAGTTTAGGGTTAGCGGGATTCGGCACAGATACGCAGTATTTT.

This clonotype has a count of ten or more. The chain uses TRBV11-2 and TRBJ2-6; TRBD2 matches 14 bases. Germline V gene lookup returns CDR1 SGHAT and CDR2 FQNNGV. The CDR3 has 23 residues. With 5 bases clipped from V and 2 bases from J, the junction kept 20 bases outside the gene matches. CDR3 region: CASSPGTSGSNKKGLAGANVLTF. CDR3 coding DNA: TGTGCCAGCAGCCCCGGGACTAGCGGGAGTAATAAAAAGGGACTCGCTGGGGCCAACGTCCTGACTTTC.

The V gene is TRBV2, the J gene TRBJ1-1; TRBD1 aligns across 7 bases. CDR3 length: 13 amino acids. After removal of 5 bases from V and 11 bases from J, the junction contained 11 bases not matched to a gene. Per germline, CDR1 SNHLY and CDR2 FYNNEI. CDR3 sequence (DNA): TGTGCCAGCAGTCGGGACAGATCAACGGAGGCTTTCTTT. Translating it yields CASSRDRSTEAFF.

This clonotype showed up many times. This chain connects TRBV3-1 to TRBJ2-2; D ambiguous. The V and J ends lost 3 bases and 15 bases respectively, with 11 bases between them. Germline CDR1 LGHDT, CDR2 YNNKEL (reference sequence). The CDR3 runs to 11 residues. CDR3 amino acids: CASSHTAALFF. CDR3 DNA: TGTGCCAGCAGCCATACCGCCGCGTTGTTTTTT.

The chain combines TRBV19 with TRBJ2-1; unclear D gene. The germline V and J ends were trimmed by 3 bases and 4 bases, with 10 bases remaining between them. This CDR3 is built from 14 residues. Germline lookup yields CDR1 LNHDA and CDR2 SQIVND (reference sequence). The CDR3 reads CASSMETSYNEQFF. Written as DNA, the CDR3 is TGTGCCAGTAGTATGGAGACGTCTTACAATGAGCAGTTCTTC. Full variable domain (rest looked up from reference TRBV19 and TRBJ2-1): DGGITQSPKYLFRKEGQNVTLSCEQNLNHDAMYWYRQDPGQGLRLIYYSQIVNDFQKGDIAEGYSVSREKKESFPLTVTSAQKNPTAFYLCASSMETSYNEQFFGPGTRLTVL.

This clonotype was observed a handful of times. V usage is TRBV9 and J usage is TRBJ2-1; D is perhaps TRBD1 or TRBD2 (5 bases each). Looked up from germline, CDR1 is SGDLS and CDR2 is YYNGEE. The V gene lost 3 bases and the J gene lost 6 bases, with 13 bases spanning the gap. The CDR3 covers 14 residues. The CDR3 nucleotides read TGTGCCAGCAGCGCAGCCGGGACGGGCAATGAGCAGTTCTTC. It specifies CASSAAGTGNEQFF.

CDR3 sequence: CASSFSYGAGDVWGNNNEQFF. The CDR3 DNA sequence: TGTGCCAGCAGCTTTAGTTATGGGGCAGGGGATGTTTGGGGGAACAACAATGAGCAGTTCTTC. The genes are TRBV7-9 and TRBJ2-1; D might be TRBD1 (6 bases). The germline V gene encodes CDR1 SEHNR and CDR2 FQNEAQ (reference sequence). V gave up 3 bases and J gave up 5 bases, with 32 bases separating them. This CDR3 region has 21 residues.

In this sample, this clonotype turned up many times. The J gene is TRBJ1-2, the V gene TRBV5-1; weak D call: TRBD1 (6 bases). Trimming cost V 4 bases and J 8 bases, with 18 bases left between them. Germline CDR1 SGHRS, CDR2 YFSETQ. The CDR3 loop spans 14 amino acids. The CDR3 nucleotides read TGCGCCAGCAGCCTATACTCAGGGGATGACGGCTACACCTTC. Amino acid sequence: CASSLYSGDDGYTF.

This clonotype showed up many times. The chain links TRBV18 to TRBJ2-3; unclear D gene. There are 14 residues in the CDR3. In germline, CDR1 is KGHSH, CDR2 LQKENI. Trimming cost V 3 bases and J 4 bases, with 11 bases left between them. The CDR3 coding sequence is TGTGCCAGCTCACCCCTTCAGGTTCCAGATACGCAGTATTTT. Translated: CASSPLQVPDTQYF.

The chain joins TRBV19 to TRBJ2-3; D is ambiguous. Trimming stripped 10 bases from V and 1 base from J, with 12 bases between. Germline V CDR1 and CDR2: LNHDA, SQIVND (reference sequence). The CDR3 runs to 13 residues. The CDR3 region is CATRGEGTDTQYF. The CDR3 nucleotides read TGTGCCACCCGAGGAGAGGGCACAGATACGCAGTATTTT.

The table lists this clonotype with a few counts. CDR3 in amino acids: CASSATGWSNQPQHF. The CDR3 DNA sequence: TGTGCCAGTAGTGCTACAGGGTGGAGCAATCAGCCCCAGCATTTT. The J gene is TRBJ1-5, the V gene TRBV19, with D perhaps matching TRBD1 (6 bases). The V gene lost 5 bases and the J gene lost 1 base, with 12 bases spanning the gap. This CDR3 has 15 amino acids. Germline CDR1 and CDR2: LNHDA and SQIVND (reference sequence).

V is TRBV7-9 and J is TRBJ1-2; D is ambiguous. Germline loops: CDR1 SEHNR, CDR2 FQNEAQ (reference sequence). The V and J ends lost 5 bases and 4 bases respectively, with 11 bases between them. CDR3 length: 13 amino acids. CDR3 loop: CASSPMASYGYTF. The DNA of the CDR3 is TGTGCCAGCAGCCCCATGGCAAGCTATGGCTACACCTTC.

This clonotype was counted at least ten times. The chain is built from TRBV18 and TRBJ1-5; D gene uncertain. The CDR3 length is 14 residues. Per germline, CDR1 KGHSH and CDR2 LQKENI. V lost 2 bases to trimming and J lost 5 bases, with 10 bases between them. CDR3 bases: TGTGCCAGCTCACCAGTAGAAGGCTATCAGCCCCAGCATTTT. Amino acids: CASSPVEGYQPQHF.

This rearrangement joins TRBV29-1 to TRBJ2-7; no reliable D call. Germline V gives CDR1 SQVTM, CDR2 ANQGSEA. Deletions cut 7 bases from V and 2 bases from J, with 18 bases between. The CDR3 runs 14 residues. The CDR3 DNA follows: TGCAGCGCCGTTGGTGTCTGGGCGACCTACGAGCAGTACTTC. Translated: CSAVGVWATYEQYF.

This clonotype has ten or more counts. Written as DNA, the CDR3 is TGCAGTGCTAGCCGGGACATTGGCTATGGCTACACCTTC. Translated: CSASRDIGYGYTF. The chain recombines TRBV20-1 with TRBJ1-2; a weak D match, TRBD1 (6 bases). Trimming shortened V by 3 bases and J by 4 bases, and 12 bases separated the two germline ends. The CDR3 runs 13 residues. Germline V gene lookup returns CDR1 DFQATT and CDR2 SNEGSKA (reference sequence).

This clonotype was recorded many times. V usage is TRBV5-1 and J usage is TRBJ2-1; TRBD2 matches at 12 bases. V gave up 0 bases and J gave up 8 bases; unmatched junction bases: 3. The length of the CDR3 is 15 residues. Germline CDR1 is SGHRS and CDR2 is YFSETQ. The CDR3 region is CASSLVLAGGDEQFF. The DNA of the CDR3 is TGCGCCAGCAGCTTGGTACTAGCGGGAGGTGATGAGCAGTTCTTC.

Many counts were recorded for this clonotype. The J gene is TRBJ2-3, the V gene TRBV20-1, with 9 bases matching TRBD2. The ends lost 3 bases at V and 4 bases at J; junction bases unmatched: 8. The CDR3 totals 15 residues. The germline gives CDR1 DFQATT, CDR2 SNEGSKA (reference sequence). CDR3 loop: CSARGGRAIADTQYF. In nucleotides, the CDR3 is TGCAGTGCTAGGGGCGGGAGGGCCATTGCAGATACGCAGTATTTT.

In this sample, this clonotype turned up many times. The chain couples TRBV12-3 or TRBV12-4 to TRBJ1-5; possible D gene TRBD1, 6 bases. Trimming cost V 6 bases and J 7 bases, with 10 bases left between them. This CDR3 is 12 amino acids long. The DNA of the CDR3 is TGTGCCAGCAGCTCGGACAGCCAGCCCCAGCATTTT. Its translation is CASSSDSQPQHF.

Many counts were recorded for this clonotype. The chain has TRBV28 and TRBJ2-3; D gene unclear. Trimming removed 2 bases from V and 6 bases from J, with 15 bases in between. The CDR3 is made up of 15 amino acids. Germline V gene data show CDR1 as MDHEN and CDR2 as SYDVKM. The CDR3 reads CASSLLRTAFDTQYF. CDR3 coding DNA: TGTGCCAGCAGTTTACTCAGGACCGCTTTTGATACGCAGTATTTT.

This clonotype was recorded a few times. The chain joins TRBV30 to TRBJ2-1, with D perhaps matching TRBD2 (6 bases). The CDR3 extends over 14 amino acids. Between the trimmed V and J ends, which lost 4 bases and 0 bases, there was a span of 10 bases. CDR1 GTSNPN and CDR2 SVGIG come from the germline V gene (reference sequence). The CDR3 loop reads CAWKDGSSYNEQFF. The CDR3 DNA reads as TGTGCCTGGAAGGACGGGAGCTCCTACAATGAGCAGTTCTTC.

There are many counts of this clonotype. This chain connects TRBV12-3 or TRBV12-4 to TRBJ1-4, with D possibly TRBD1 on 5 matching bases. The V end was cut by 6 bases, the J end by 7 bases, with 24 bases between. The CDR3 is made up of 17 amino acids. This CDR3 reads CASSGYLGGTSLEKLFF. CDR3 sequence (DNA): TGTGCCAGCAGCGGATACCTCGGAGGGACTTCCCTTGAAAAACTGTTTTTT.

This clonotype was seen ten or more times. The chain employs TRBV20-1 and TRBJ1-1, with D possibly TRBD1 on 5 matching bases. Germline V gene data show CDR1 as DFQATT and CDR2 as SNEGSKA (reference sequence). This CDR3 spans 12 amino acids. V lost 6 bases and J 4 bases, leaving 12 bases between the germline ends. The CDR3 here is CSARSGVTEAFF. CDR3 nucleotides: TGCAGTGCAAGGTCGGGGGTCACTGAAGCTTTCTTT.

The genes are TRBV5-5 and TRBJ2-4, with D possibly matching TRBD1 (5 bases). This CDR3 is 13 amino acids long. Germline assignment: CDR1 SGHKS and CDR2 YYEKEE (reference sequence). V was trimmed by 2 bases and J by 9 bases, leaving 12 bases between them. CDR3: CASSLGQGGIQYF. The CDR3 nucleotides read TGTGCCAGCAGCTTAGGGCAGGGCGGCATTCAGTACTTC.

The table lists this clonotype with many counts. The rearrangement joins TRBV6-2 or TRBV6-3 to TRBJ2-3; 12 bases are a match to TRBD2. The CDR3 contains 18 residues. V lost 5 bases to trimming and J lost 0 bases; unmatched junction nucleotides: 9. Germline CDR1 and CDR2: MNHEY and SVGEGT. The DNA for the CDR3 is TGTGCCAGCAGTGAGCGACTAGCGGGAGTTTATAGCACAGATACGCAGTATTTT. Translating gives CASSERLAGVYSTDTQYF.

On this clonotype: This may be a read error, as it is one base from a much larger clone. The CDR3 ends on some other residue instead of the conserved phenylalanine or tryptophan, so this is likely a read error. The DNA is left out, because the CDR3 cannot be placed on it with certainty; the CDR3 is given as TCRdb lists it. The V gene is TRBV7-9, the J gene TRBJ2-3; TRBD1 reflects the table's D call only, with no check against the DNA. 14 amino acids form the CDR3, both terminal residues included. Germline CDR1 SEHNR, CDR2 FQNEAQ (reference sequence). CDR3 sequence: CASSSDRMLETQYL.

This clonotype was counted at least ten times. Here the CDR3 reads CATSDFAGHGETQYF. In nucleotides, the CDR3 is TGTGCCACCAGTGATTTCGCGGGGCACGGGGAGACCCAGTACTTC. This chain links TRBV24-1 with TRBJ2-5; maybe TRBD2 (6 bases). V was cut by 1 base and J by 5 bases, with 13 bases left in between. The CDR3 covers 15 residues. Per germline, CDR1 KGHDR and CDR2 SFDVKD.

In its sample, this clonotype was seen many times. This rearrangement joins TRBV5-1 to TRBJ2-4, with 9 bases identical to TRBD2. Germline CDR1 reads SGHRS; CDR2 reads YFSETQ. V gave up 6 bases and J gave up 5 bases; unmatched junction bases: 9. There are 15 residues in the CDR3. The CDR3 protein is CASNKAGGEENIQYF. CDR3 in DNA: TGCGCCAGCAATAAGGCGGGGGGGGAAGAAAACATTCAGTACTTC. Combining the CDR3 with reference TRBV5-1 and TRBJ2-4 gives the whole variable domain KAGVTQTPRYLIKTRGQQVTLSCSPISGHRSVSWYQQTPGQGLQFLFEYFSETQRNKGNFPGRFSGRQFSNSRSEMNVSTLELGDSALYLCASNKAGGEENIQYFGAGTRLSVL.

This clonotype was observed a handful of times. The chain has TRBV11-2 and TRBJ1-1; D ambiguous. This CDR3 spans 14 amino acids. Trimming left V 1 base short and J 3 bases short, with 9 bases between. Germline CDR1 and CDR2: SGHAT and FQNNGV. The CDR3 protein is CASSLGPVDTEAFF. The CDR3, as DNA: TGTGCCAGCAGCTTAGGACCAGTAGACACTGAAGCTTTCTTT.